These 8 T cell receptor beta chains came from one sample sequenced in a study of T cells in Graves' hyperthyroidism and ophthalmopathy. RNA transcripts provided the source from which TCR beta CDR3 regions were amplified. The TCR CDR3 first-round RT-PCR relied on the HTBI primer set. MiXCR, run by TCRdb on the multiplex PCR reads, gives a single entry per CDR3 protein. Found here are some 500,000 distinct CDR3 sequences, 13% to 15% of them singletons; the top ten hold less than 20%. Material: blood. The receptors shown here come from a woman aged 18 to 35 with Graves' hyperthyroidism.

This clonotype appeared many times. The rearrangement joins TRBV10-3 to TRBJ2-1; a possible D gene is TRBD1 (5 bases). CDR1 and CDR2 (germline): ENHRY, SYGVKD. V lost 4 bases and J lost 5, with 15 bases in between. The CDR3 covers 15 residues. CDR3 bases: TGTGCCATCAGTGTTGGGGCGAAGGGGCACAATGAGCAGTTCTTC. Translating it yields CAISVGAKGHNEQFF.

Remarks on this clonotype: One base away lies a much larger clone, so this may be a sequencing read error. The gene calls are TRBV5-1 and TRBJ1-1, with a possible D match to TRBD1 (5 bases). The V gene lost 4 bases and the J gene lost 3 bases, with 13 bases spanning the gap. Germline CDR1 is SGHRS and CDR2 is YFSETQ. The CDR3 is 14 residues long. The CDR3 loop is CASSTGRTYTEAFF. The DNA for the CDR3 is TGCGCCAGCAGCACGGGACGGACTTACACTGAAGCTTTCTTT.

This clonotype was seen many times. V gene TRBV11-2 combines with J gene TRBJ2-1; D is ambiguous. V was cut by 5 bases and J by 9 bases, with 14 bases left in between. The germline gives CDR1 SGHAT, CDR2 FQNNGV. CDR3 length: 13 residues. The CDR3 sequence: CASSRTGLGEQFF. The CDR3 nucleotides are TGTGCCAGCAGCCGGACGGGCCTTGGTGAGCAGTTCTTC.

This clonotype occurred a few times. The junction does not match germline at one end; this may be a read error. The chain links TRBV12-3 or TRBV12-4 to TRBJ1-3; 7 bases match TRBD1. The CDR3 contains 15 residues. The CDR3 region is CASTIPTGSGNTTYF. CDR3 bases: TGTGCCAGCACAATCCCGACAGGGTCTGGAAACACCACATATTTT.

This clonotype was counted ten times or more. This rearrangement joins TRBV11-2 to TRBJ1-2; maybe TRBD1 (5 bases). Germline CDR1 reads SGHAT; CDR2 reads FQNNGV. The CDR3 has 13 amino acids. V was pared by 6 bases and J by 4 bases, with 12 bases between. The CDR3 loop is CASSTQVLYGYTF. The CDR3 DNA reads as TGTGCCAGCAGTACACAGGTACTCTATGGCTACACCTTC.

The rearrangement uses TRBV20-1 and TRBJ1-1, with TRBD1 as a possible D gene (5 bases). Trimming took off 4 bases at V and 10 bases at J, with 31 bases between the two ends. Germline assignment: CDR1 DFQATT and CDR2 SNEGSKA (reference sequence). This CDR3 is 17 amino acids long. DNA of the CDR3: TGCAGTGCTACCACCTTCAGGGAGATGGTTCTGGGTGAAGGAGCTTTCTTT. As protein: CSATTFREMVLGEGAFF.

CDR3 residues: CASSQDLMEQPQHF. In DNA form, the CDR3 reads TGTGCCAGCAGCCAAGATTTGATGGAGCAGCCCCAGCATTTT. The chain uses TRBV3-1 and TRBJ1-5; D ambiguous. Trimming left V 0 bases short and J 7 bases short, with 10 bases between. The CDR3 totals 14 residues. CDR1 LGHDT and CDR2 YNNKEL come from the germline V gene (reference sequence). The full variable domain, its missing parts supplied by reference TRBV3-1 and TRBJ1-5, is DTAVSQTPKYLVTQMGNDKSIKCEQNLGHDTMYWYKQDSKKFLKIMFSYNNKELIINETVPNRFSPKSPDKAHLNLHINSLELGDSAVYFCASSQDLMEQPQHFGDGTRLSIL.

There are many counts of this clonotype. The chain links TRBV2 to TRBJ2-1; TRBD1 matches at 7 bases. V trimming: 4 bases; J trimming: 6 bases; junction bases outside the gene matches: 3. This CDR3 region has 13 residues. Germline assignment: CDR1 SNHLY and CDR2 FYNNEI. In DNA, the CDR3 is TGTGCCAGCAGTGTGCGACAGGGCAATGAGCAGTTCTTC. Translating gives CASSVRQGNEQFF.